This TCR beta chain was obtained from a study of breast tumors, draining lymph nodes, adjacent tissues. On this clonotype itself: The antigen is unknown.

Samples came from axillary lymph nodes draining the breast cancer. Germline V CDR1 and CDR2: SGHNT, YYREEE (reference sequence). Trimming cost V 3 bases and J 6 bases, with 10 bases left between them. This CDR3 comprises 13 residues. TCRdb processed the multiplex PCR reads anew with MiXCR; each CDR3 protein has one entry. The data hold 200,000 to 300,000 distinct CDR3 sequences, with around 31% observed a single time. Study-wide results and caveats: Compared with basal-like, luminal-like tumors shared significantly more repertoire with nontumor tissue.

Input material: axillary lymph node tissue. This TCR came from a female donor with breast cancer. Some clones in this sample may be carry-over from other donors' samples. The V gene is TRBV5-4, the J gene TRBJ2-1; no definite D call. CDR3 nucleotides: TGTGCCAGCAGCTCCGACACCTTCAATGAGCAGTTCTTC. Residues: CASSSDTFNEQFF. The full variable domain, rest sourced from reference TRBV5-4 and TRBJ2-1, is ETGVTQSPTHLIKTRGQQVTLRCSSQSGHNTVSWYQQALGQGPQFIFQYYREEENGRGNFPPRFSGLQFPNYSSELNVNALELDDSALYLCASSSDTFNEQFFGPGTRLTVL.